This T cell receptor beta chain was captured by sequencing in a study of metastatic and nonmetastatic thyroid tumors. This clone was found a few times. No patient had received any treatment before thyroid surgery. TCRdb reanalyzed the PCR reads via MiXCR. The sample gives 26,000 or so clones, 3.5% to 4.5% of which show up once; roughly 3.2% is in the top ten. From germline, CDR1 is DFQATT and CDR2 SNEGSKA (reference sequence). Trimming at V came to 8 bases and at J to 7 bases, leaving 8 bases not matched to a gene. The CDR3 has 12 amino acids. This sequence was found in a male donor with papillary thyroid cancer or a benign thyroid nodule (not recorded which). Some clones in this sample may be carry-over from other donors' samples. The sequencing input was blood. The chain is built from TRBV20-1 and TRBJ2-5, with 9 positions matching TRBD2. The CDR3 sequence is CSPSGGTGTQYF. The CDR3 DNA reads TGCAGTCCAAGCGGGGGGACGGGGACCCAGTACTTC.